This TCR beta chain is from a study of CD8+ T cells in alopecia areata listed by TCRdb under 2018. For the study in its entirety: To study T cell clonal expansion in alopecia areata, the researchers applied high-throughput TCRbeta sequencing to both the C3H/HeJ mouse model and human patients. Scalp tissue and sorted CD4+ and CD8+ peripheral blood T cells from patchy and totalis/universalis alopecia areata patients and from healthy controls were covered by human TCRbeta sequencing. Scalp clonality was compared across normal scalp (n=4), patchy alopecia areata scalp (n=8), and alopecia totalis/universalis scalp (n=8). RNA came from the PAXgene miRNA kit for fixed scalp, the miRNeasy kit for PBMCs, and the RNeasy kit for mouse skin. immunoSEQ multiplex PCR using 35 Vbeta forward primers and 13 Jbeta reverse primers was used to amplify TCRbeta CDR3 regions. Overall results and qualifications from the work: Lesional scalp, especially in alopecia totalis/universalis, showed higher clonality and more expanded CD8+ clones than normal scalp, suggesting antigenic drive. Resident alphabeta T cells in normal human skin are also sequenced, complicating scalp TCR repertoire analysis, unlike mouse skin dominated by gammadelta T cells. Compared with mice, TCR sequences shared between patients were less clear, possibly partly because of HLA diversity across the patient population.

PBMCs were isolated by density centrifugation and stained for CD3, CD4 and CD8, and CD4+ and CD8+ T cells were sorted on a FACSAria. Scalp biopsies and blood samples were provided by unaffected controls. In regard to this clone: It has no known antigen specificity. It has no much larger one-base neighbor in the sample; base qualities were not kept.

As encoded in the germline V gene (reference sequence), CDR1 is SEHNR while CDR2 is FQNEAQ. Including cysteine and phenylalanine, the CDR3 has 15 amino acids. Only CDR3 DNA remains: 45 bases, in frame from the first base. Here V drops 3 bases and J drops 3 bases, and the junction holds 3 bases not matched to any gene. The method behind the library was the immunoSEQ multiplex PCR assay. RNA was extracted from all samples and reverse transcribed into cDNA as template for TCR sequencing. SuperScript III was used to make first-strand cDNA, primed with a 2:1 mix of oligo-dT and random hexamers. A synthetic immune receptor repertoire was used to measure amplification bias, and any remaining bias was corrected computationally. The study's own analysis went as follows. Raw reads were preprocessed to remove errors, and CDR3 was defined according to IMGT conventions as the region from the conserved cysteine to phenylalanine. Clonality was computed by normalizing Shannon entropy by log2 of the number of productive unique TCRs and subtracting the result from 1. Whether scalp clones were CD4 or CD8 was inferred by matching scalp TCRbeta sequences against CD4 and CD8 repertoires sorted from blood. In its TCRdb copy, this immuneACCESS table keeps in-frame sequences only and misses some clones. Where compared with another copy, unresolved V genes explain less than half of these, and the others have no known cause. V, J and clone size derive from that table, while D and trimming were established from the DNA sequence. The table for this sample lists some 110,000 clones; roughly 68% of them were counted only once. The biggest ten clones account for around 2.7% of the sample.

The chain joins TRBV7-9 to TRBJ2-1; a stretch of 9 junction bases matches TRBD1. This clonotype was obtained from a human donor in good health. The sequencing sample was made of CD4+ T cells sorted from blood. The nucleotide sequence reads TGTGCCAGCAGCTTCGGACAGGGGTTCTACAATGAGCAGTTCTTC. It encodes CASSFGQGFYNEQFF.